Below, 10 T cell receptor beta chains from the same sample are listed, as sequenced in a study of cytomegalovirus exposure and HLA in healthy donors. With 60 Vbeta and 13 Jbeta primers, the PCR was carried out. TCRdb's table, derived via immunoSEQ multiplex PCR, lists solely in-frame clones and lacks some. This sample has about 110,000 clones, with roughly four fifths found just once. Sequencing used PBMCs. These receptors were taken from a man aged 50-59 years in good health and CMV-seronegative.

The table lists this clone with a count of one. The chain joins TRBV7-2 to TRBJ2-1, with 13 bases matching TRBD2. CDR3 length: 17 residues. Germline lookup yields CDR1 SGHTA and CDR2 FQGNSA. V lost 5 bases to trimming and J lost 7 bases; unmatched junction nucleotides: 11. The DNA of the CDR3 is TGTGCCAGCAGCCTTAGTCTACTAGCGGGGGGGCGGAATGAGCAGTTCTTC. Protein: CASSLSLLAGGRNEQFF.

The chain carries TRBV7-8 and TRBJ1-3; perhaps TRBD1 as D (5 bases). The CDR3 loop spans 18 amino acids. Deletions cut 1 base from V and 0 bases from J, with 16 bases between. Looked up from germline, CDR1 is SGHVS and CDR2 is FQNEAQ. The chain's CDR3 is CASSLGSAGLFSGNTIYF. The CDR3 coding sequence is TGTGCCAGCAGCTTAGGATCGGCAGGGCTCTTCTCTGGAAACACCATATATTTT.

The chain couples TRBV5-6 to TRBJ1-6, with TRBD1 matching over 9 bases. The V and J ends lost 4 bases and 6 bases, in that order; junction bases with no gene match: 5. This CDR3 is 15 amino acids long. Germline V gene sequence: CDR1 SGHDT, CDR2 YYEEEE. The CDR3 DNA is TGTGCCAGCAGCCGGACAGGGGACACTAATTCACCCCTCCACTTT. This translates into CASSRTGDTNSPLHF.

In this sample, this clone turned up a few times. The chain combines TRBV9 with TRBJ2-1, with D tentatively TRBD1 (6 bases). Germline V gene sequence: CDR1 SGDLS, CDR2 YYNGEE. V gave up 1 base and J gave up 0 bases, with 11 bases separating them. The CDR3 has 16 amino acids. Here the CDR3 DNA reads TGTGCCAGCAGCGTACAGGGGAGCGGCTCCTACAATGAGCAGTTCTTC. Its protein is CASSVQGSGSYNEQFF. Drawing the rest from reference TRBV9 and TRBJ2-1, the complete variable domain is DSGVTQTPKHLITATGQRVTLRCSPRSGDLSVYWYQQSLDQGLQFLIQYYNGEERAKGNILERFSAQQFPDLHSELNLSSLELGDSALYFCASSVQGSGSYNEQFFGPGTRLTVL.

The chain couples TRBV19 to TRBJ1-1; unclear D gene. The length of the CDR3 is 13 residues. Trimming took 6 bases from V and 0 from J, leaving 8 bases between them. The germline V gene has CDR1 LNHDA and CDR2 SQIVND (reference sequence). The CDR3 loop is CASSLGVNTEAFF. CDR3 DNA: TGTGCCAGTAGCCTCGGGGTGAACACTGAAGCTTTCTTT.

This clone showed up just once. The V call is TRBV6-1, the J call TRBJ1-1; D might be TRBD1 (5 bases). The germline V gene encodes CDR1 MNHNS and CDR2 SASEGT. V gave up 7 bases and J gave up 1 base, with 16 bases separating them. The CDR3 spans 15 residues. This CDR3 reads CASTLSTEPNTEAFF. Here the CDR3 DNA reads TGTGCCAGCACCCTCTCGACAGAACCGAACACTGAAGCTTTCTTT.

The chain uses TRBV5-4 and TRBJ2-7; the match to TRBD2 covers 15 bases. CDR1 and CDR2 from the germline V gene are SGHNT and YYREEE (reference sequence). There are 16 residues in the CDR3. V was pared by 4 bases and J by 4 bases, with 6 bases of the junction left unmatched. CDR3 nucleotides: TGTGCCAGCAGCCCAGGACTAGCGGGGGGGCAGTACGAGCAGTACTTC. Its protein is CASSPGLAGGQYEQYF.

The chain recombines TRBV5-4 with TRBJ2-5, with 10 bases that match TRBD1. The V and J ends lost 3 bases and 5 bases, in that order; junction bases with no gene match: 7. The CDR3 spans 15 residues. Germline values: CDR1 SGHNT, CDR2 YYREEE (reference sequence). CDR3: CASSSRQGARETQYF. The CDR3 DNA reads TGTGCCAGCAGCTCGAGACAGGGGGCGAGGGAGACCCAGTACTTC.

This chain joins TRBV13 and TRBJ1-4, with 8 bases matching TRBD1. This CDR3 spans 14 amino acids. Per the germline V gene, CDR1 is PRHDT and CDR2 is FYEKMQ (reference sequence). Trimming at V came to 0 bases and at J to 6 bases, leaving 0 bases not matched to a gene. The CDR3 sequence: CASSLGTGDEKLFF. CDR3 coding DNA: TGTGCCAGCAGCTTAGGGACAGGGGATGAAAAACTGTTTTTT.

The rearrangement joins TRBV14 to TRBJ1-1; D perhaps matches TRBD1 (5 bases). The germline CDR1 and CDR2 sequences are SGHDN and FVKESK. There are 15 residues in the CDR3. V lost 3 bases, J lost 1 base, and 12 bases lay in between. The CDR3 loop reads CASSQRGGENTEAFF. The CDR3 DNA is TGTGCCAGCAGCCAGCGGGGAGGGGAGAACACTGAAGCTTTCTTT.